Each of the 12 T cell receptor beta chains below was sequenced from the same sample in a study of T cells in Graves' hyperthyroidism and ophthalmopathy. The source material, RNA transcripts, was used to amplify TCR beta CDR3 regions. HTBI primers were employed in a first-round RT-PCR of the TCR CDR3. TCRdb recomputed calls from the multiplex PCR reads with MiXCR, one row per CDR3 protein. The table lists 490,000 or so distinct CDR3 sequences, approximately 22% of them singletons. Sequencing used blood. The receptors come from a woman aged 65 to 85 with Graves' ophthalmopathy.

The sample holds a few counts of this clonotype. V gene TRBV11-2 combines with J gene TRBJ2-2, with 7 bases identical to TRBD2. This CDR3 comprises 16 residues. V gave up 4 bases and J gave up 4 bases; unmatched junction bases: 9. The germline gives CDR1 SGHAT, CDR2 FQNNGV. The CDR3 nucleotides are TGTGCCAGCAGCTACCCCCTTGGCGGGAGCACCGGGGAGCTGTTTTTT. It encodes CASSYPLGGSTGELFF.

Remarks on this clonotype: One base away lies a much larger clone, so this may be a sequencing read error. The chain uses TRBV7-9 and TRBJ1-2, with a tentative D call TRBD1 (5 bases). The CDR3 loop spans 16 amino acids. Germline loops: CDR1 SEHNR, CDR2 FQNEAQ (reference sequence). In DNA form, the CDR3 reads TGTGCCAGCAGCTCCTGGGCGGAACAGGTTAACTATGACTACACCTTC. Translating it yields CASSSWAEQVNYDYTF. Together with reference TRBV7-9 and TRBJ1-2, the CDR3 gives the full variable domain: DTGVSQNPRHKITKRGQNVTFRCDPISEHNRLYWYRQTLGQGPEFLTYFQNEAQLEKSRLLSDRFSAERPKGSFSTLEIQRTEQGDSAMYLCASSSWAEQVNYDYTFGSGTRLTVV.

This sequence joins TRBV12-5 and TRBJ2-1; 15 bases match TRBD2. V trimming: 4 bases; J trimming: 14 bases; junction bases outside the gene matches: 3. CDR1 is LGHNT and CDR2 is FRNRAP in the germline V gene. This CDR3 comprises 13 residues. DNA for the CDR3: TGTGCTAGTGGTTGGACTAGCGGGAGGGCTGAGTTCTTC. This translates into CASGWTSGRAEFF.

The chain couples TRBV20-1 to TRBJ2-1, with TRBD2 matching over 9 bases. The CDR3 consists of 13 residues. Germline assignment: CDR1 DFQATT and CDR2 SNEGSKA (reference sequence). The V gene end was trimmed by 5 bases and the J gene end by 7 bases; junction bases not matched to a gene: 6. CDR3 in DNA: TGCAGTGCTTCCGGGACTAGCAGGAATGAGCAGTTCTTC. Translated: CSASGTSRNEQFF.

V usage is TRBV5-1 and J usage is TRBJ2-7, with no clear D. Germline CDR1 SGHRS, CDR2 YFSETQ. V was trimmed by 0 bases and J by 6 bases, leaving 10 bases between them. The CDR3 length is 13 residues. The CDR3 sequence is CASSLDAGTEQYF. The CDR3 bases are TGCGCCAGCAGCTTGGATGCCGGAACCGAGCAGTACTTC.

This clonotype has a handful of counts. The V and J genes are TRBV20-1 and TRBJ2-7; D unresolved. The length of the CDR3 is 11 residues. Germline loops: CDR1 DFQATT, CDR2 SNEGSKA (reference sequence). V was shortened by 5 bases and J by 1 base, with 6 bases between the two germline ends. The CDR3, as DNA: TGCAGTGCTCACAGATCCTACGAGCAGTACTTC. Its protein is CSAHRSYEQYF.

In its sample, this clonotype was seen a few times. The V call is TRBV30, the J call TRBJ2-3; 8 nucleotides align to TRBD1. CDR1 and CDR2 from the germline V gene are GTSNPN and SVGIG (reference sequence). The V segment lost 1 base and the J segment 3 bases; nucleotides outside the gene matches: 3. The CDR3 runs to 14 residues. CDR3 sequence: CAWSGQGTTDTQYF. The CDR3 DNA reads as TGTGCCTGGAGTGGACAGGGGACGACAGATACGCAGTATTTT.

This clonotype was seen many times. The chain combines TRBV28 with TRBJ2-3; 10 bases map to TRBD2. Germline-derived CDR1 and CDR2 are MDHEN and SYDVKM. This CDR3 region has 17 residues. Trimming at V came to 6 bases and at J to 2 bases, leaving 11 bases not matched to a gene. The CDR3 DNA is TGTGCCAGCAGGGCAGGGAGGCTAGCGGGGGACACAGATACGCAGTATTTT. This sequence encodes CASRAGRLAGDTDTQYF. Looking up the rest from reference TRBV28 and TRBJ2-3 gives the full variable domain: DVKVTQSSRYLVKRTGEKVFLECVQDMDHENMFWYRQDPGLGLRLIYFSYDVKMKEKGDIPEGYSVSREKKERFSLILESASTNQTSMYLCASRAGRLAGDTDTQYFGPGTRLTVL.

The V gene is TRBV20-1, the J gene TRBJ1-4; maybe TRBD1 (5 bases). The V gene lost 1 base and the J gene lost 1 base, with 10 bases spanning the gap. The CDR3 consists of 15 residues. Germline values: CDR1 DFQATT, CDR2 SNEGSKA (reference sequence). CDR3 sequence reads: CSARAGGRTNEKLFF. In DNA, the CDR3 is TGCAGTGCTAGAGCGGGGGGTCGAACTAATGAAAAACTGTTTTTT.

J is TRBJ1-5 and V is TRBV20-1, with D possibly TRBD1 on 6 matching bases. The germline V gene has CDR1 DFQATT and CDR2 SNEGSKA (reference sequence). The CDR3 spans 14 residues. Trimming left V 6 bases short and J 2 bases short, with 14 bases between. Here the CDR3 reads CSARTVAGNQPQHF. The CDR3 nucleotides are TGCAGTGCCCGGACAGTGGCAGGCAATCAGCCCCAGCATTTT.

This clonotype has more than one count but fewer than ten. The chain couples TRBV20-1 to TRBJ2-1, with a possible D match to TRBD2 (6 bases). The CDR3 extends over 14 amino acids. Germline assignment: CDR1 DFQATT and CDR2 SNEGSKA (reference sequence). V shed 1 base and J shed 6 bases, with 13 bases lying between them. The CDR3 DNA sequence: TGCAGTGCTAGAGTGTTTACTAGCCCCAATGAGCAGTTCTTC. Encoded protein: CSARVFTSPNEQFF.

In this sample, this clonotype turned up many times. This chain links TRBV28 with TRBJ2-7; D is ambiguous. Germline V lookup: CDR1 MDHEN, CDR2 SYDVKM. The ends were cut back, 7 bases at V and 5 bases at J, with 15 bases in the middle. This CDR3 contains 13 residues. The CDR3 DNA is TGTGCCAGCAACCAGACTCCTCTACACGAGCAGTACTTC. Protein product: CASNQTPLHEQYF. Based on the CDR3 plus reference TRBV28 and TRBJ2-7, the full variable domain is DVKVTQSSRYLVKRTGEKVFLECVQDMDHENMFWYRQDPGLGLRLIYFSYDVKMKEKGDIPEGYSVSREKKERFSLILESASTNQTSMYLCASNQTPLHEQYFGPGTRLTVT.